The 22 T cell receptor beta chains below come from one sample, sequenced in a study of T cell responses to AZD1222 COVID-19 vaccine. This table comes from immunoSEQ multiplex PCR, and its TCRdb copy is limited to in-frame clones, with some not included. Of roughly 100,000 clones in the sample, about nine tenths were seen once. Sequencing was performed on peripheral blood, taken on day 0 of AZD1222 vaccination. The receptors come from an adult in good health.

This clone was counted once. In DNA, the CDR3 is TGCGCCAGCAGTGCTAGCGGGATGAGCACAGATACGCAGTATTTT. The encoded protein is CASSASGMSTDTQYF. The J gene is TRBJ2-3, the V gene TRBV5-1, with TRBD2 matching over 9 bases. CDR1 and CDR2 from the germline V gene are SGHRS and YFSETQ. J was trimmed by 0 bases and V by 5 bases; bases with no gene match: 4. The CDR3 loop spans 15 amino acids.

This chain connects TRBV2 to TRBJ2-7; D remains ambiguous. The V gene lost 2 bases and the J gene lost 3 bases, with 8 bases spanning the gap. The CDR3 totals 13 residues. CDR1 is SNHLY and CDR2 is FYNNEI in the germline V gene. Written as DNA, the CDR3 is TGTGCCAGCAGTGAACGCCTCAACTACGAGCAGTACTTC. This sequence encodes CASSERLNYEQYF.

The chain has TRBV11-2 and TRBJ2-1; D is possibly TRBD1 (6 bases). Trimming stripped 7 bases from V and 4 bases from J, with 11 bases between. The CDR3 has 13 amino acids. From germline, CDR1 is SGHAT and CDR2 FQNNGV. CDR3 amino acids: CASTPQGYNEQFF. CDR3 sequence (DNA): TGTGCCAGCACCCCTCAGGGGTACAATGAGCAGTTCTTC.

The V gene is TRBV19, the J gene TRBJ1-2; a possible D gene is TRBD1 (6 bases). Germline V lookup: CDR1 LNHDA, CDR2 SQIVND (reference sequence). Trimming removed 8 bases at V and 7 bases at J, with 11 bases between. The CDR3 runs 11 residues. Written as DNA, the CDR3 is TGTGCCAGTCACAACAGGGCTGGCTACACCTTC. It translates to CASHNRAGYTF.

This rearrangement joins TRBV24-1 to TRBJ2-5; 12 bases agree with TRBD1. The germline V gene has CDR1 KGHDR and CDR2 SFDVKD. The CDR3 totals 16 residues. After removal of 7 bases from V and 5 bases from J, the junction contained 10 bases not matched to a gene. The CDR3 sequence is CATSSTGTGGAETQYF. CDR3 coding DNA: TGTGCCACCAGCTCCACCGGGACAGGGGGCGCTGAGACCCAGTACTTC.

The chain uses TRBV7-2 and TRBJ2-7; the D is unclear. CDR3 length equals 16 residues. V gave up 2 bases and J gave up 3 bases, with 17 bases separating them. CDR1 and CDR2 (germline): SGHTA, FQGNSA. The CDR3 sequence is CASSLRSLGLYYEQYF. In DNA, the CDR3 is TGTGCCAGCAGCTTACGCTCCCTGGGATTGTACTACGAGCAGTACTTC.

J is TRBJ1-1 and V is TRBV11-2; D gene unclear. The V gene's germline CDR1 is SGHAT and CDR2 FQNNGV. The CDR3 sequence is 15 residues long. V dropped 5 bases and J dropped 0 bases, with 13 bases sitting between them. The CDR3 sequence: CASSKSLGVNTEAFF. Here the CDR3 DNA reads TGTGCCAGCAGCAAGTCTCTCGGGGTGAACACTGAAGCTTTCTTT.

The chain links TRBV11-2 to TRBJ2-3; no clear D gene. Germline CDR1 SGHAT, CDR2 FQNNGV. V was cut by 5 bases and J by 6 bases, with 15 bases left in between. This CDR3 spans 14 amino acids. The CDR3 DNA is TGTGCCAGCAGCCCGCCCTATAGTACCGATACGCAGTATTTT. Protein product: CASSPPYSTDTQYF.

This chain uses TRBV5-1 with TRBJ2-7, with D perhaps TRBD1 or TRBD2 (5 bases each). Germline CDR1 is SGHRS and CDR2 is YFSETQ. The CDR3 totals 13 residues. V shed 4 bases and J shed 2 bases, with 10 bases lying between them. In DNA form, the CDR3 reads TGCGCCAGCAGCCAAGGGACGGCCTACGAGCAGTACTTC. Protein sequence: CASSQGTAYEQYF.

This chain links TRBV24-1 with TRBJ1-2; the D is unclear. Germline CDR1 and CDR2: KGHDR and SFDVKD. V lost 3 bases and J lost 5, with 6 bases in between. The length of the CDR3 is 12 residues. DNA for the CDR3: TGTGCCACCAGTGATCAAAATTATGGCTACACCTTC. As protein: CATSDQNYGYTF.

The chain carries TRBV6-2 or TRBV6-3 and TRBJ2-5; TRBD1 is a possible D gene (5 bases). Trimming took 2 bases from V and 1 from J, leaving 5 bases between them. Germline CDR1 reads MNHEY; CDR2 reads SVGEGT. There are 13 residues in the CDR3. The CDR3 region has the DNA TGTGCCAGCAGTTACCAGGGCCAAGAGACCCAGTACTTC. This translates into CASSYQGQETQYF.

The chain carries TRBV28 and TRBJ1-2; tentatively, D is TRBD1 (6 bases). With 6 bases removed from V and 6 bases from J, the gap between germline ends came to 14 bases. CDR3 length equals 13 residues. CDR1 and CDR2 from the germline V gene are MDHEN and SYDVKM. CDR3 protein: CASRPGRGDGYTF. The CDR3, as DNA: TGTGCCAGCAGGCCTGGAAGGGGGGATGGCTACACCTTC.

This clone has just a few counts. V is TRBV7-2 and J is TRBJ2-7; 7 bases match TRBD2. The CDR3 totals 15 residues. V gave up 1 base and J gave up 5 bases; unmatched junction bases: 8. Germline loops: CDR1 SGHTA, CDR2 FQGNSA. The CDR3 sequence: CASSLGGGILNEQYF. The CDR3 DNA reads as TGTGCCAGCAGCTTAGGGGGGGGAATCCTCAACGAGCAGTACTTC.

The chain joins TRBV2 to TRBJ1-2, with 8 bases fitting TRBD1. This CDR3 contains 13 residues. V shed 8 bases, J shed 1 base, and the junction held 3 bases outside the gene matches. CDR1 SNHLY and CDR2 FYNNEI come from the germline V gene. DNA of the CDR3: TGTGCCAGCGGACAGGGAGATAACTATGGCTACACCTTC. It is translated as CASGQGDNYGYTF. Together with reference TRBV2 and TRBJ1-2, the CDR3 gives the full variable domain: EPEVTQTPSHQVTQMGQEVILRCVPISNHLYFYWYRQILGQKVEFLVSFYNNEISEKSEIFDDQFSVERPDGSNFTLKIRSTKLEDSAMYFCASGQGDNYGYTFGSGTRLTVV.

The chain is built from TRBV25-1 and TRBJ1-1, with a possible D match to TRBD1 (5 bases). The V gene's germline CDR1 is MGHDK and CDR2 SYGVNS. The V and J ends lost 4 bases and 4 bases respectively, with 10 bases between them. This CDR3 comprises 13 residues. The CDR3 here is CASSGLGGTEAFF. The CDR3 DNA sequence: TGTGCCAGCAGTGGGTTGGGGGGCACTGAAGCTTTCTTT.

CDR3 sequence reads: CASSQGTATYEQYF. In nucleotides, the CDR3 is TGTGCCAGCAGCCAGGGGACAGCAACCTACGAGCAGTACTTC. The rearrangement links TRBV13 to TRBJ2-7; 7 nucleotides line up with TRBD1. V dropped 5 bases and J dropped 2; count of bases not matched to a gene: 6. The germline V gene encodes CDR1 PRHDT and CDR2 FYEKMQ (reference sequence). The CDR3 has 14 amino acids.

The rearrangement joins TRBV2 to TRBJ1-4, with 8 bases lining up with TRBD1. This CDR3 comprises 14 residues. Per the germline V gene, CDR1 is SNHLY and CDR2 is FYNNEI. The ends lost 6 bases at V and 8 bases at J; junction bases unmatched: 8. The CDR3 is CASRPDRVDEKLFF. Written as DNA, the CDR3 is TGTGCCAGCAGACCGGACAGGGTCGACGAAAAACTGTTTTTT.

This chain connects TRBV7-3 to TRBJ2-3, with 9 bases matching TRBD2. With 5 bases clipped from V and 0 bases from J, the junction kept 6 bases outside the gene matches. The CDR3 covers 16 residues. Looked up from germline, CDR1 is SGHTA and CDR2 is FQGTGA. CDR3 in DNA: TGTGCCAGCAGCCTAGTGGCGGGAGGGAGCACAGATACGCAGTATTTT. Protein product: CASSLVAGGSTDTQYF.

This clone was seen a handful of times. The V gene is TRBV5-1, the J gene TRBJ2-7, with D perhaps matching TRBD2 (6 bases). The CDR3 covers 16 residues. The V end lost 2 bases, the J end lost 1 base, and 16 bases lay between the germline ends. Germline CDR1 and CDR2: SGHRS and YFSETQ. In nucleotides, the CDR3 is TGCGCCAGCAGCTTAGGATGGGGGGTCTATTCCTACGAGCAGTACTTC. It translates to CASSLGWGVYSYEQYF.

The chain links TRBV6-5 to TRBJ2-7, with D perhaps TRBD1 (6 bases). V was trimmed by 7 bases and J by 2 bases, leaving 15 bases between them. The CDR3 is 14 residues long. Germline V gene data show CDR1 as MNHEY and CDR2 as SVGAGI. CDR3 loop: CASNRDNSPYEQYF. The CDR3, as DNA: TGTGCCAGCAATCGGGACAATTCCCCCTACGAGCAGTACTTC.

The chain couples TRBV19 to TRBJ2-7; 14 bases are a match to TRBD2. CDR1 is LNHDA and CDR2 is SQIVND in the germline V gene (reference sequence). V lost 4 bases to trimming and J lost 4 bases; unmatched junction nucleotides: 3. The length of the CDR3 is 15 residues. The CDR3 sequence: CASSTRTSGRYEQYF. The CDR3 nucleotides are TGTGCCAGTAGTACCCGGACTAGCGGGAGGTACGAGCAGTACTTC.

The gene calls are TRBV9 and TRBJ2-5; D not certain. The length of the CDR3 is 14 residues. Trimming shortened V by 3 bases and J by 5 bases, and 14 bases separated the two germline ends. The germline V gene encodes CDR1 SGDLS and CDR2 YYNGEE. The CDR3 sequence is CASSANLPGETQYF. CDR3 nucleotides: TGTGCCAGCAGCGCCAATCTACCCGGGGAGACCCAGTACTTC.